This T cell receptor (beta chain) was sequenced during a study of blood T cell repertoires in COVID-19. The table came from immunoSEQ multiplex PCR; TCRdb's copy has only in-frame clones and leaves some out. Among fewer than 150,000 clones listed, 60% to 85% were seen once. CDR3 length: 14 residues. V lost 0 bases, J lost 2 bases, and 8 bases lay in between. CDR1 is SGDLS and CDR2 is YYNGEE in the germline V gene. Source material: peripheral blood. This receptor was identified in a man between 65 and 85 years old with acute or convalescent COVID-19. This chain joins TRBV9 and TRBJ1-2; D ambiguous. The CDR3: CASSVAGLNYGYTF. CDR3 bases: TGTGCCAGCAGCGTAGCTGGACTCAACTATGGCTACACCTTC.